This T cell receptor (beta chain) was obtained from a study of shared clonotypes between healthy human individuals. Study information: There were three CD4 naive, three CD4 memory, two CD8 naive and one CD8 memory plates per donor.

Donors, healthy HIV-negative adults, lacked recent acute infections or vaccinations. Per the original methods: With immunoSEQ giving junction-only sequences and no quality scores, filtering differed. TCRdb keeps only in-frame clones here, not all; method: immunoSEQ multiplex PCR. D and trimming were read from the DNA, whereas the V and J calls and clone size are those reported in that table. This sample has fewer than 2.5 million clones, with more than 85% found just once. This clone was seen only once. The antigen is unknown. The CDR3 is 14 amino acids. Per the germline V gene, CDR1 is SGDLS and CDR2 is YYNGEE. The V gene lost 4 bases and the J gene lost 6 bases, with 13 bases spanning the gap. Findings of the study overall: Sampling involved blood alone; tissue repertoires likely differ.

This clonotype was sampled from a man aged 18 to 30 in good health. Some clones in this sample may be carry-over from other donors' samples. The gene calls are TRBV9 and TRBJ2-2; D might be TRBD2 (6 bases). What was sequenced was naive CD4+ T cells from PBMCs. Subset meaning: CD45RA+ positively selected. CDR3 loop: CASSFDGGAGELFF. In nucleotides, the CDR3 is TGTGCCAGCAGCTTCGATGGAGGGGCCGGGGAGCTGTTTTTT.